The table lists the clone carrying this T cell receptor (beta chain) with a count of one. Its target is unknown. Assay used: immunoSEQ multiplex PCR; TCRdb lists only in-frame clones, some missing. The sample records 150,000 or so clones, around 90% being singletons. These data are taken from a study of T cell responses to AZD1222 COVID-19 vaccine. V shed 0 bases and J shed 7 bases, with 6 bases lying between them. Germline V lookup: CDR1 GTSNPN, CDR2 SVGIG (reference sequence). The length of the CDR3 is 12 residues. Findings and limits, study-wide: Once two AZD1222 doses were given, Spike-specific TCR breadth and depth went up. Sampling captured repertoires only after the peak T cell response. With dominance at 160-218 and 743-854, vaccine-associated CD4 TCRs spanned spike. Within unmutated variant regions lay the reported targets of nearly half of spike-specific TCRs.

The rearrangement joins TRBV30 to TRBJ1-4, with D unclear. The source of this sequence is an adult who received the AZD1222 COVID-19 vaccine. The specimen comprised peripheral blood, sampled 28 days after the second AZD1222 dose. The CDR3 region has the DNA TGTGCCTGGAGTGTACGAAGTGAAAAACTGTTTTTT. Its protein is CAWSVRSEKLFF.